This record concerns one T cell receptor (beta chain) sequence. The data derive from a study of prognosis after radiotherapy for stage I lung cancer. Between the trimmed V and J ends, which lost 5 bases and 4 bases, there was a span of 20 bases. There are 17 residues in the CDR3. Germline V gene lookup returns CDR1 MNHEY and CDR2 SMNVEV (reference sequence). Genomic DNA was the source, and TCR beta CDR3 was amplified from it by two-round multiplex PCR. For every TRBV and TRBJ gene, a specific primer was used in first-round PCR. TCRdb redid the calling of the multiplex PCR reads with MiXCR, one entry per CDR3 protein. The sample records about 17,000 distinct CDR3 sequences, around 47% being singletons.

This chain uses TRBV27 with TRBJ1-4; D is undetermined. The receptor was derived from a donor over 45 with non-small cell lung cancer. The sample consisted of PBMCs, taken before or after stereotactic body radiation therapy (not recorded which). In DNA, the CDR3 is TGTGCCAGCAGTGATGAGAGTACCCCTAGAGGTAATGAAAAACTGTTTTTT. It is translated as CASSDESTPRGNEKLFF.